These T cell receptor beta chains were read from a single sample in a study of T cell repertoires in cytomegalovirus infection. Each CDR3 protein gets one entry after TCRdb re-called the reads with MiXCR. Of nearly 650,000 distinct CDR3 sequences in the sample, 20% to 30% are singletons; the top ten hold 7% to 9%. Sequenced input: CD8+ T cells from PBMCs. The receptors originated from a human donor in good health (CMV status not recorded). Some clones in this sample may be carry-over from other donors' samples. Each CDR3 is given with its conserved first and last residue. A D gene is named only where the DNA matches it firmly. Where a row states a size, it is once, few, many or the class of an expanded clone; other rows omit it.

V,J,D,size,CDR3,DNA
TRBV28,TRBJ2-5,TRBD1,few,CASSLEGATFETQYF,TGTGCCAGCAGTTTAGAGGGGGCCACGTTCGAGACCCAGTACTTC
TRBV6-5,TRBJ1-1,TRBD1,few,CASSSPTGGKLEAFF,TGTGCCAGCAGTTCCCCTACAGGGGGAAAGCTTGAAGCTTTCTTT
TRBV27,TRBJ2-2,TRBD1,few,CASSLGQGAAGELFF,TGTGCCAGCAGTTTAGGACAGGGGGCCGCCGGGGAGCTGTTTTTT
TRBV7-6,TRBJ2-1,NA,many,CASSPPESRSYNEQFF,TGTGCCAGCAGCCCCCCAGAATCCCGTTCCTACAATGAGCAGTTCTTC
TRBV7-9,TRBJ1-2,NA,NA,CASSAERTSYTF,TGTGCCAGCAGCGCCGAGCGAACTTCCTACACCTTC
TRBV2,TRBJ2-5,NA,NA,CASSVTGHQETQYF,TGTGCCAGCAGTGTTACAGGCCACCAAGAGACCCAGTACTTC
TRBV2,TRBJ1-5,NA,once,CANRSADYSNQPQHF,TGTGCCAACAGGTCGGCGGACTATAGCAATCAGCCCCAGCATTTT
TRBV19,TRBJ2-2,NA,NA,CVSTHGPTNTGELFF,TGTGTCAGTACCCATGGACCGACTAACACCGGGGAGCTGTTTTTT
TRBV6-5,TRBJ2-1,NA,few,CASSYTGSSRNEQFF,TGTGCCAGCAGTTATACCGGCTCGTCCAGGAATGAGCAGTTCTTC
TRBV6-6,TRBJ2-5,TRBD1,few,CASTGDRARSTQYF,TGTGCCAGCACAGGCGACAGGGCCCGTTCAACCCAGTACTTC